This T cell receptor beta chain emerged from a study of blood T cell repertoires in COVID-19. V was pared by 3 bases and J by 2 bases, with 2 bases of the junction left unmatched. Germline CDR1 and CDR2: SGHNT and YENEEA. There are 15 residues in the CDR3. Measured with immunoSEQ multiplex PCR; TCRdb has only the in-frame clones, and not every one. The profile shows about 220,000 clones, 80% of them singletons. V is TRBV11-3 and J is TRBJ2-2; 8 bases fit TRBD2. The TCR sequence derives from a woman between 65 and 79 years old with acute or convalescent COVID-19. The sequenced sample consisted of peripheral blood. The DNA of the CDR3 is TGTGCCAGCAGCTTGACTAGCGTCAACACCGGGGAGCTGTTTTTT. This translates into CASSLTSVNTGELFF.